This T cell receptor beta chain was obtained from a study of blood T cell repertoires in COVID-19. Study-wide context: COVID-19 samples from acute and convalescent phases originated in the United States, Italy and Spain.

This clone is a singleton in its sample. The germline CDR1 and CDR2 sequences are SGHKS and YYEKEE (reference sequence). Deletions cut 4 bases from V and 3 bases from J, with 13 bases between. The length of the CDR3 is 14 residues. Generated by immunoSEQ multiplex PCR, the TCRdb table keeps only in-frame clones and is missing some. Seen here are roughly 71,000 clones, 70% to 90% observed once, and the top ten hold around 28%. This chain uses TRBV5-5 with TRBJ1-1, with D possibly being TRBD1 (6 bases). The clonotype comes from a man over 45 with acute or convalescent COVID-19. The material sequenced was peripheral blood. The CDR3 region has the DNA TGTGCCAGCAGCCCCACGGACAGCTACACTGAAGCTTTCTTT. Encoded protein: CASSPTDSYTEAFF.